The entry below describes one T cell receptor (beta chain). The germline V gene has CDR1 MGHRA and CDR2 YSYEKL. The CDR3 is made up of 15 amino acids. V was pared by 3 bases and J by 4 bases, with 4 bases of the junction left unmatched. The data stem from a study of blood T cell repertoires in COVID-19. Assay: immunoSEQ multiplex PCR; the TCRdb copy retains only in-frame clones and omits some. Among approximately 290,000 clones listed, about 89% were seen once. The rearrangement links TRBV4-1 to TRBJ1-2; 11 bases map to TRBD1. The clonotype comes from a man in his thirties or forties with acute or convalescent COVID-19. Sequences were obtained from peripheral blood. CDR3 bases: TGCGCCAGCAGCCATAGGACAGGGGGCTCCTATGGCTACACCTTC. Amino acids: CASSHRTGGSYGYTF.